These 12 T cell receptor beta chains came from one sample sequenced in a study of CD8 T cells in Susac syndrome. A quantity of about 0.5 to 1 ug RNA underwent reverse transcription using random hexamers. One entry per CDR3 protein results from TCRdb running MiXCR on the immunoSEQ multiplex PCR reads. The sample shows roughly 190,000 distinct CDR3 sequences, around 95% of them seen only once. The sample consisted of CD4+ T cells from PBMCs. The origin of the receptors is a human donor with Susac syndrome.

The chain has TRBV7-3 and TRBJ1-2, with a tentative D call TRBD1 (6 bases). V was shortened by 9 bases and J by 3 bases, with 17 bases between the two germline ends. The CDR3 has 14 amino acids. Germline V lookup: CDR1 SGHTA, CDR2 FQGTGA. This CDR3 is CASTSGDWDYGYTF. Here the CDR3 DNA reads TGTGCCAGTACCTCAGGGGATTGGGACTATGGCTACACCTTC.

The table lists this clonotype with a count of one. The chain recombines TRBV7-6 with TRBJ1-6, with 9 nucleotides matching TRBD1. Germline V gene lookup returns CDR1 SGHVS and CDR2 FNYEAQ. This CDR3 spans 17 amino acids. Trimming took 3 bases from V and 10 from J; bases not matched to a gene: 13. The CDR3 loop is CASSLATPGQGKSPLHF. CDR3 bases: TGTGCCAGCAGCTTGGCGACCCCGGGACAGGGTAAATCACCCCTCCACTTT. Full variable domain (rest looked up from reference TRBV7-6 and TRBJ1-6): GAGVSQSPRYKVTKRGQDVALRCDPISGHVSLYWYRQALGQGPEFLTYFNYEAQQDKSGLPNDRFSAERPEGSISTLTIQRTEQRDSAMYRCASSLATPGQGKSPLHFGNGTRLTVT.

The CDR3 nucleotides read TGTGCCACCAGTGTCAACGGGACACCCCGTGGCTACACCTTC. This sequence encodes CATSVNGTPRGYTF. The rearrangement links TRBV24-1 to TRBJ1-2; tentatively, D is TRBD1 (6 bases). Germline V lookup: CDR1 KGHDR, CDR2 SFDVKD. This CDR3 is 14 amino acids long. V shed 5 bases and J shed 7 bases, with 16 bases lying between them.

This chain joins TRBV27 and TRBJ1-2; 7 nucleotides match TRBD1. Losses at the gene ends were 2 bases for V and 8 bases for J; bases not matched to a gene: 8. CDR1 is MNHEY and CDR2 is SMNVEV in the germline V gene (reference sequence). CDR3 length: 14 amino acids. The CDR3 sequence: CASSLDRTGRGYTF. The CDR3 region has the DNA TGTGCCAGCAGTTTAGATAGGACAGGTCGAGGCTACACCTTC.

The J gene is TRBJ2-5, the V gene TRBV28; D uncertain. This CDR3 has 12 residues. Germline-derived CDR1 and CDR2 are MDHEN and SYDVKM. Trimming pared 8 bases from V and 5 bases from J, leaving 12 bases between. The CDR3 sequence is CASRPLGETQYF. The CDR3 region has the DNA TGTGCCAGCCGACCCCTGGGTGAGACCCAGTACTTC. Looking up the rest from reference TRBV28 and TRBJ2-5 gives the full variable domain: DVKVTQSSRYLVKRTGEKVFLECVQDMDHENMFWYRQDPGLGLRLIYFSYDVKMKEKGDIPEGYSVSREKKERFSLILESASTNQTSMYLCASRPLGETQYFGPGTRLLVL.

The chain carries TRBV7-9 and TRBJ2-1; D not certain. V was clipped by 0 bases and J by 8 bases, with 8 bases between them. CDR1 SEHNR and CDR2 FQNEAQ come from the germline V gene (reference sequence). The CDR3 runs to 13 residues. The CDR3 nucleotides read TGTGCCAGCAGCTTAGCCGGAATCGATGAGCAGTTCTTC. Its protein is CASSLAGIDEQFF.

This chain uses TRBV12-3 or TRBV12-4 with TRBJ1-4; unclear D gene. Trimming pared 8 bases from V and 3 bases from J, leaving 19 bases between. This CDR3 has 16 residues. This CDR3 is CASRGGRMQANEKLFF. The CDR3 DNA sequence: TGTGCCAGCCGAGGAGGGAGGATGCAGGCTAATGAAAAACTGTTTTTT.

This chain uses TRBV7-3 with TRBJ1-6; tentative D call: TRBD1 (6 bases). CDR3 length: 14 amino acids. Trimming took off 5 bases at V and 7 bases at J, with 12 bases between the two ends. Per germline, CDR1 SGHTA and CDR2 FQGTGA. The CDR3 is CASSTGLGNSPLHF. Here the CDR3 DNA reads TGTGCCAGCAGCACAGGGCTCGGGAATTCACCCCTCCACTTT.

This chain connects TRBV29-1 to TRBJ1-2, with D uncertain. V lost 1 base and J 2 bases, leaving 5 bases between the germline ends. Germline values: CDR1 SQVTM, CDR2 ANQGSEA. The CDR3 sequence is 12 residues long. The CDR3 sequence is CSVEGVNYGYTF. As DNA, the CDR3 is TGCAGCGTTGAAGGGGTGAACTATGGCTACACCTTC.

This sequence joins TRBV7-8 and TRBJ2-5; 11 positions match TRBD1. Losses at the gene ends were 5 bases for V and 3 bases for J; bases not matched to a gene: 5. Germline lookup yields CDR1 SGHVS and CDR2 FQNEAQ. The CDR3 is made up of 15 amino acids. CDR3 nucleotide sequence: TGTGCCAGCAGCCCAGGGACAGGGGGTAAAGAGACCCAGTACTTC. It specifies CASSPGTGGKETQYF.

This clonotype was seen a handful of times. The rearrangement uses TRBV30 and TRBJ2-7; 10 nucleotides line up with TRBD1. V lost 5 bases, J lost 2 bases, and 0 bases stayed unmatched. The CDR3 totals 12 residues. The germline gives CDR1 GTSNPN, CDR2 SVGIG (reference sequence). The CDR3 DNA reads TGTGCCTGGGACAGGGGGCCCTACGAGCAGTACTTC. Protein sequence: CAWDRGPYEQYF.

This sequence joins TRBV6-2 or TRBV6-3 and TRBJ1-1; 7 bases agree with TRBD1. Trimming cost V 7 bases and J 1 base; bases outside gene matches: 6. The germline gives CDR1 MNHEY, CDR2 SVGEGT. There are 14 residues in the CDR3. CDR3: CASTMTGKNTEAFF. The DNA for the CDR3 is TGTGCCAGCACCATGACAGGGAAGAACACTGAAGCTTTCTTT.